In its sample, the clone carrying this T cell receptor beta chain was seen once. Assay: immunoSEQ multiplex PCR; the TCRdb copy retains only in-frame clones and omits some. Among 70,000 or so clones listed, roughly nine tenths were seen once. The CDR3 spans 12 residues. Germline CDR1 is SQVTM and CDR2 is ANQGSEA. Between the trimmed V and J ends, which lost 4 bases and 6 bases, there was a span of 12 bases. This specimen comes from a study of blood T cell repertoires in COVID-19. This rearrangement joins TRBV29-1 to TRBJ1-2; TRBD1 might be the D (6 bases). The TCR sequence derives from a man in his fifties or sixties with acute or convalescent COVID-19. Sequenced: peripheral blood. CDR3 region: CSVVRGAHGYTF. Here the CDR3 DNA reads TGCAGCGTTGTTCGGGGGGCGCATGGCTACACCTTC.